This TCR beta chain originates from a study of shared clonotypes between healthy human individuals. Worth noting for this clone: Distinct nucleotide sequences in the sample also encode this CDR3.

V lost 1 base and J 0 bases, leaving 7 bases between the germline ends. Germline V gene sequence: CDR1 SGHTA, CDR2 FQGNSA. The CDR3 spans 15 residues. Data came from immunoSEQ multiplex PCR; TCRdb stores just in-frame clones and leaves some out. The sample shows 2,500,000 or so clones, over 85% of them seen only once. Sequencing was carried out using naive CD4+ T cells from PBMCs. The sample's subset: CD45RA+ positively selected. This clonotype originated in a young man in good health. Some clones in this sample may be carry-over from other donors' samples. The rearrangement uses TRBV7-2 and TRBJ2-1; D is unresolved. CDR3 sequence: CASSLVADSYNEQFF. In nucleotides, the CDR3 is TGTGCCAGCAGCTTAGTGGCGGACTCCTACAATGAGCAGTTCTTC.